This T cell receptor (beta chain) derives from a study of blood T cell repertoires in COVID-19. On the study more broadly: Samples representing acute and convalescent COVID-19 were sourced from the United States, Italy and Spain. PBMCs, B-cell-depleted T cells, or T cells provided the cDNA or gDNA that made up the material.

The CDR3 contains 17 residues. Method: immunoSEQ multiplex PCR; TCRdb's copy keeps in-frame clones and lacks some. This sample has a few hundred thousand clones; 80% to 90% occur once, and the top ten carry 3% to 4%. Sequenced: PBMCs or T cells enriched from blood (not recorded which). The source is a woman in her forties with acute COVID-19. This rearrangement joins TRBV12-2 to TRBJ2-3; TRBD1 reflects the table's D call only, with no check against the DNA. TRBV12-2 is listed as a pseudogene. The CDR3 DNA is TGTGCAAGTCGCTTAGGCCGACAGAGACAAGCCACAGATACGCAGTATTTT. This codes for CASRLGRQRQATDTQYF.